Reported below is one TCR beta chain. Its specificity is unknown. The germline CDR1 and CDR2 sequences are SGHRS and YFSETQ. Trimming took off 4 bases at V and 5 bases at J, with 15 bases between the two ends. The CDR3 runs 14 residues. Assay: immunoSEQ multiplex PCR; the TCRdb copy retains only in-frame clones and omits some. The data contain roughly 81,000 clones, about 88% of them singletons. The data are from a study of OX40 agonist ivuxolimab in advanced cancers. The study, taken as a whole, reports: In the 0.1-3.0 mg/kg groups, partial responders showed among the lowest expansion.

The sample in question was CD4+ or CD8+ T cells sorted from blood, obtained in a trial of the OX40 agonist ivuxolimab. This clonotype originated in an adult with an advanced solid tumor such as melanoma, head and neck, liver or kidney cancer. The chain uses TRBV5-1 and TRBJ1-1, with unresolved D. The CDR3 nucleotides are TGCGCCAGCAGCACCGCCGAGGGTCGAACTGAAGCTTTCTTT. It is translated as CASSTAEGRTEAFF.